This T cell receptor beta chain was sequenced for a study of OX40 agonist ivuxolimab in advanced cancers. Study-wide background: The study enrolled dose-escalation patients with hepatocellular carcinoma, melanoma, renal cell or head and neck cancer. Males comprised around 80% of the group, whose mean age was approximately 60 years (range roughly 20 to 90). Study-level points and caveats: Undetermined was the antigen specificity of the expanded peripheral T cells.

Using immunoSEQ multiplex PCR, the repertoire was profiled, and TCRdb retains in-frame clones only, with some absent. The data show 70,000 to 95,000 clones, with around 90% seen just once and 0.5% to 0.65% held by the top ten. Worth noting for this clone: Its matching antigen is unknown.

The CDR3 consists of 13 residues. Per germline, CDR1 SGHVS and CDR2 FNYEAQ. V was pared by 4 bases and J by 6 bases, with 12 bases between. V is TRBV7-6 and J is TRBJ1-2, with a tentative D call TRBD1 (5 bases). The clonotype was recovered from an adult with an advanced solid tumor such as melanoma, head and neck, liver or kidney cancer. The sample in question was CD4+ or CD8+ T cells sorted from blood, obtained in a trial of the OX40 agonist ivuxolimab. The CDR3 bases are TGTGCCAGCAGCTCCGTCGGGGGGAATGGCTACACCTTC. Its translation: CASSSVGGNGYTF.